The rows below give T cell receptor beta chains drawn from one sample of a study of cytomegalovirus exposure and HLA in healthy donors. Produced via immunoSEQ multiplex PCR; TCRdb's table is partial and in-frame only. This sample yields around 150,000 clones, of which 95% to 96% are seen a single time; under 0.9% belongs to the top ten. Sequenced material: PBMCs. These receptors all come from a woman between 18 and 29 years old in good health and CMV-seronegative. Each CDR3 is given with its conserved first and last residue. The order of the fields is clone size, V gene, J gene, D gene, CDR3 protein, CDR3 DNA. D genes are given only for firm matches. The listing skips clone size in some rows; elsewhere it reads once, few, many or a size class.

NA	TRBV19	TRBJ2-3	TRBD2	CASSTVSGGATDTQYF	TGTGCCAGTAGTACGGTTAGCGGGGGGGCCACAGATACGCAGTATTTT
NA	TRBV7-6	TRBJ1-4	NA	CASSPIRGGKLFF	TGTGCCAGCAGCCCGATAAGGGGGGGAAAACTGTTTTTT
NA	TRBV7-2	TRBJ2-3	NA	CASGQSDTQYF	TGTGCCAGCGGACAATCAGATACGCAGTATTTT
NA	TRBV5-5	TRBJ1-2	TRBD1	CASSLGTGGRLDGYTF	TGTGCCAGCAGCTTGGGGACAGGGGGCAGACTAGATGGCTACACCTTC
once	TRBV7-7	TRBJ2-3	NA	CASSLLVSDTQYF	TGTGCTAGCAGCCTACTAGTCTCAGATACGCAGTATTTT
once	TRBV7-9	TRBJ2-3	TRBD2	CASSAPTSGGPTDTQYF	TGTGCCAGCAGCGCACCGACTAGCGGGGGGCCCACAGATACGCAGTATTTT
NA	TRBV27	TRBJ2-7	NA	CASSLTNRDEQYF	TGTGCCAGCAGTTTAACCAACAGGGACGAGCAGTACTTC
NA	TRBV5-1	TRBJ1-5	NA	CASSLVGGGQPQHF	TGCGCCAGCAGCTTGGTGGGGGGGGGTCAGCCCCAGCATTTT
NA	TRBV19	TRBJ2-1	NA	CASSIIWGGGEQFF	TGTGCCAGTAGTATCATCTGGGGGGGCGGTGAGCAGTTCTTC
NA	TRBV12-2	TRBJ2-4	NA	CASRLGQGCLKNIQYF	TGTGCAAGTCGCTTAGGGCAGGGGTGTCTCAAAAACATTCAGTACTTC